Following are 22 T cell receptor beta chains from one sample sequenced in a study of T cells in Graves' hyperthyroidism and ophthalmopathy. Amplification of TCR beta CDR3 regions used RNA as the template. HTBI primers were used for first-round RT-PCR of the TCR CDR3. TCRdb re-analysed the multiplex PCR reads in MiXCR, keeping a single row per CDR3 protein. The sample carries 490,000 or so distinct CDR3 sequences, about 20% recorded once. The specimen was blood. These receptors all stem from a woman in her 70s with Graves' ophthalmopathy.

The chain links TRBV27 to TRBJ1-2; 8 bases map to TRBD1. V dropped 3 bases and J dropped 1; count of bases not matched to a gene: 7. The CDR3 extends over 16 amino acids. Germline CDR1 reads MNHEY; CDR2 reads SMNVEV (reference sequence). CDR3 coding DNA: TGTGCCAGCAGTTTTTCGACAGGGGCGCGTAACTATGGCTACACCTTC. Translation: CASSFSTGARNYGYTF.

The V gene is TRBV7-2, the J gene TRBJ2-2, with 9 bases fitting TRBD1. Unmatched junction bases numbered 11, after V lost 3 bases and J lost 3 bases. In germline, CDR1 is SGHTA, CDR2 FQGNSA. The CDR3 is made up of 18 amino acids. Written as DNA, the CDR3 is TGTGCCAGCAGCTTTAGGGCCGGGACAGGGAAGCACACCGGGGAGCTGTTTTTT. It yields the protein CASSFRAGTGKHTGELFF.

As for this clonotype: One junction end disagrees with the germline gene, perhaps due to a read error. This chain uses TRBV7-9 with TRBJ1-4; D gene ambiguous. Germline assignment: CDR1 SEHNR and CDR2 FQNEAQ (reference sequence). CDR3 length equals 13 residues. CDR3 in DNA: TGTGCCAGCAGCTTACCCTTAGGTGAAAAACTGGTTTTT. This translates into CASSLPLGEKLVF. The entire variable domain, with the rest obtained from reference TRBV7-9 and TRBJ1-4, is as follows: DTGVSQNPRHKITKRGQNVTFRCDPISEHNRLYWYRQTLGQGPEFLTYFQNEAQLEKSRLLSDRFSAERPKGSFSTLEIQRTEQGDSAMYLCASSLPLGEKLVFGSGTQLSVL.

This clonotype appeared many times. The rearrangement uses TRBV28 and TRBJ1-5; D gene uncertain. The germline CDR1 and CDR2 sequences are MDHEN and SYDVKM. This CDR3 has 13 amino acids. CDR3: CATGRGSNQPQHF. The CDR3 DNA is TGTGCTACCGGACGGGGTAGCAATCAGCCCCAGCATTTT.

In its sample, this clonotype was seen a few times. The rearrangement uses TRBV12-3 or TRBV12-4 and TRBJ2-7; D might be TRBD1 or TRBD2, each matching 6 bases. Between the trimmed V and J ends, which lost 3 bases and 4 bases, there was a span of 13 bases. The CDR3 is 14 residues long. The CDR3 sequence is CASSFFQGRYEQYF. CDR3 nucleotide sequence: TGTGCCAGCAGTTTCTTCCAGGGGAGGTACGAGCAGTACTTC.

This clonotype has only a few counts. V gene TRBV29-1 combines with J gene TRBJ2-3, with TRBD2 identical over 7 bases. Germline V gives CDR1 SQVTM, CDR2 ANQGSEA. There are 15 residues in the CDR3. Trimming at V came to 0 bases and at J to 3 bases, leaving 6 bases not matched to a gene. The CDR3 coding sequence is TGCAGCGTTGAAGAAGGGAGCGGGAATACAGATACGCAGTATTTT. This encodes CSVEEGSGNTDTQYF.

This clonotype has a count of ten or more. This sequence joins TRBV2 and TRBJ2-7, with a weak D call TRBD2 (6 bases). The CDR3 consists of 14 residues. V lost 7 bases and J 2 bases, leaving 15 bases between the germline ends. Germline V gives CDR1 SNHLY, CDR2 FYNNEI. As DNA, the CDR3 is TGTGCCAGCAAGACGAACCCGGGAGCCTACGAGCAGTACTTC. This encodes CASKTNPGAYEQYF.

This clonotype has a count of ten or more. In DNA, the CDR3 is TGTGCCAGCAGCTTAGCGGTACGGTCATCCACAGATACGCAGTATTTT. This translates into CASSLAVRSSTDTQYF. The chain is built from TRBV7-6 and TRBJ2-3; no reliable D call. V dropped 0 bases and J dropped 2 bases, with 12 bases sitting between them. CDR3 length: 16 amino acids. From germline, CDR1 is SGHVS and CDR2 FNYEAQ.

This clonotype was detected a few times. The CDR3 is CAWSRVGQGGSPLHF. DNA for the CDR3: TGTGCCTGGAGTCGAGTCGGACAGGGGGGTTCACCCCTCCACTTT. The gene calls are TRBV30 and TRBJ1-6; 10 bases match TRBD1. CDR3 length: 15 residues. CDR1 and CDR2 from the germline V gene are GTSNPN and SVGIG (reference sequence). Germline trimming cut 2 bases from V and 9 bases from J; bases unmatched to any gene: 7.

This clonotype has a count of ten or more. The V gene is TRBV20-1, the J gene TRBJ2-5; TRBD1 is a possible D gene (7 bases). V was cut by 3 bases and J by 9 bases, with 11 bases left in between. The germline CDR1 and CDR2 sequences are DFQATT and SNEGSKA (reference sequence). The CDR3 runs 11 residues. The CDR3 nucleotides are TGCAGTGCTAGGGACAGGAGGGCCCAGTACTTC. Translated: CSARDRRAQYF.

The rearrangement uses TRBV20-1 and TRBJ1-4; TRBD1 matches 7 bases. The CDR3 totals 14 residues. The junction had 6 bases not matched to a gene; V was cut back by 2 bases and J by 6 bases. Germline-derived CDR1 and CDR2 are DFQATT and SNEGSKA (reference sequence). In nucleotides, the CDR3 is TGCAGTGCTAGACTAGGGGGCGGCGATGAAAAACTGTTTTTT. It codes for CSARLGGGDEKLFF.

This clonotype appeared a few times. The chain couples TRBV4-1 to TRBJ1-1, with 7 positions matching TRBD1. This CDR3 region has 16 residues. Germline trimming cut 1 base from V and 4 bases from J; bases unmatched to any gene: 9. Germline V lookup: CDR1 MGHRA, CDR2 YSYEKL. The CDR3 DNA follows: TGCGCCAGCAGCCAAGGTCCCGACAGGGCGGTCACTGAAGCTTTCTTT. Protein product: CASSQGPDRAVTEAFF.

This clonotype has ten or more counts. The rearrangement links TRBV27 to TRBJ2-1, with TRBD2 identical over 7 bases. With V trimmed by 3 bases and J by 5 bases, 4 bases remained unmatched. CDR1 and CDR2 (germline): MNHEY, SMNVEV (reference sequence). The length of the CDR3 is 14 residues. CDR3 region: CASSFGTIHNEQFF. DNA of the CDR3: TGTGCCAGCAGTTTCGGGACTATTCACAATGAGCAGTTCTTC.

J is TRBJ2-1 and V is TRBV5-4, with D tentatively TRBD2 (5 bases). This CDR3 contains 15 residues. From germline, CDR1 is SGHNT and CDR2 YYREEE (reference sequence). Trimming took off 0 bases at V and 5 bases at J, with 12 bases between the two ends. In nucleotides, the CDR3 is TGTGCCAGCAGCTTGGCGGAGCGGAAAGACAATGAGCAGTTCTTC. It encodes CASSLAERKDNEQFF.

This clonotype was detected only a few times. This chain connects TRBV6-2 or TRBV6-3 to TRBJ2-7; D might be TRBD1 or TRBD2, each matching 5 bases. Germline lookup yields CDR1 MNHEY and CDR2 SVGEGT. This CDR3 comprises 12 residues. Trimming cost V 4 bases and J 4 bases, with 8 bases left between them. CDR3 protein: CASSSGTYEQYF. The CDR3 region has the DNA TGTGCCAGCAGTTCCGGGACGTACGAGCAGTACTTC.

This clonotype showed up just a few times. CDR3 sequence (DNA): TGCGCCAGCAGAAGCATCACAGGGTTACGCGAGCAGTACTTC. This encodes CASRSITGLREQYF. The chain couples TRBV5-1 to TRBJ2-7; a possible D gene is TRBD1 (6 bases). The ends were cut back, 5 bases at V and 6 bases at J, with 18 bases in the middle. The germline gives CDR1 SGHRS, CDR2 YFSETQ. This CDR3 contains 14 residues. The whole variable domain, remainder taken from reference TRBV5-1 and TRBJ2-7, is KAGVTQTPRYLIKTRGQQVTLSCSPISGHRSVSWYQQTPGQGLQFLFEYFSETQRNKGNFPGRFSGRQFSNSRSEMNVSTLELGDSALYLCASRSITGLREQYFGPGTRLTVT.

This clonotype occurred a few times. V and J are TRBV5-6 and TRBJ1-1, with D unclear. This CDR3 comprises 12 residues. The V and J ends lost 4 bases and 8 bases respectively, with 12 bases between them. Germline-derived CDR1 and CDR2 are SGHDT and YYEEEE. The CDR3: CASSNSGPEAFF. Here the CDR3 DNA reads TGTGCCAGCAGCAACAGCGGCCCGGAAGCTTTCTTT. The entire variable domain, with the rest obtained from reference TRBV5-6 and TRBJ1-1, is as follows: DAGVTQSPTHLIKTRGQQVTLRCSPKSGHDTVSWYQQALGQGPQFIFQYYEEEERQRGNFPDRFSGHQFPNYSSELNVNALLLGDSALYLCASSNSGPEAFFGQGTRLTVV.

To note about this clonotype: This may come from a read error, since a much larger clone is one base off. CDR3 DNA: TGTGCCTGCAGCCGCTCTGGGGCCAACGTCCTGACTTTC. Protein: CACSRSGANVLTF. The chain employs TRBV12-3 or TRBV12-4 and TRBJ2-6; no firm D call. The CDR3 is made up of 13 amino acids.

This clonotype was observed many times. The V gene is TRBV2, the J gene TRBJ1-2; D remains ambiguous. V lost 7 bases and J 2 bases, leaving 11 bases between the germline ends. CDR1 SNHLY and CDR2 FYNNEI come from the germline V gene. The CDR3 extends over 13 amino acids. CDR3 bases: TGTGCCAGCAAAGCCTTGTTAAACTATGGCTACACCTTC. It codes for CASKALLNYGYTF.

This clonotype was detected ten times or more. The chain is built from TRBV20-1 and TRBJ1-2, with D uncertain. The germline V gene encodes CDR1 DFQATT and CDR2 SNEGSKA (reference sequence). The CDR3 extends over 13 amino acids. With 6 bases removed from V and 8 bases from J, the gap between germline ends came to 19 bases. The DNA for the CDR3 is TGCAGTGCCACCAGGAGTCAATCGATAGGCTACACCTTC. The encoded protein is CSATRSQSIGYTF.

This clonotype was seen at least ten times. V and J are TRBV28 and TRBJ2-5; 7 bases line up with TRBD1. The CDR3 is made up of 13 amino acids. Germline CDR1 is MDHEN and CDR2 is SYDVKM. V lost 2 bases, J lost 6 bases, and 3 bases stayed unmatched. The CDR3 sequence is CASSLEGAKTQYF. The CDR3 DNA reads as TGTGCCAGCAGTTTAGAGGGGGCGAAGACCCAGTACTTC.

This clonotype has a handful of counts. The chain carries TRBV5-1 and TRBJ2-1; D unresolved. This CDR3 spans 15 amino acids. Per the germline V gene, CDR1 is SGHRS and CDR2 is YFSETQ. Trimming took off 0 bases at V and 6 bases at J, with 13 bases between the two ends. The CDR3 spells CASSLGGGAFNEQFF. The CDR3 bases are TGCGCCAGCAGCTTGGGTGGCGGAGCCTTCAATGAGCAGTTCTTC. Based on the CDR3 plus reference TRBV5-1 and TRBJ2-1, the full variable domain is KAGVTQTPRYLIKTRGQQVTLSCSPISGHRSVSWYQQTPGQGLQFLFEYFSETQRNKGNFPGRFSGRQFSNSRSEMNVSTLELGDSALYLCASSLGGGAFNEQFFGPGTRLTVL.